These 30 T cell receptor beta chains originate from one sample sequenced in a study of T cells in localized non-small cell lung cancer. Clones were read by immunoSEQ multiplex PCR, and TCRdb kept only the in-frame ones, dropping some. In the table there are about 77,000 clones, roughly 91% of which are singletons. The starting material was peripheral blood, obtained before any cancer treatment. The receptors here all came from a woman aged 35 to 69 with stage I squamous cell lung carcinoma.

This clone appeared a single time. The chain couples TRBV5-5 to TRBJ2-7; D is undetermined. This CDR3 comprises 12 residues. Germline CDR1 reads SGHKS; CDR2 reads YYEKEE (reference sequence). Trimming took 3 bases from V and 3 from J, leaving 7 bases between them. Written as DNA, the CDR3 is TGTGCCAGCAGCTCGTCAGTCTACGAGCAGTACTTC. Its translation is CASSSSVYEQYF.

This rearrangement joins TRBV4-2 to TRBJ2-7; 8 bases match TRBD2. Unmatched junction bases numbered 2, after V lost 1 base and J lost 3 bases. The CDR3 extends over 14 amino acids. In germline, CDR1 is LGHNA, CDR2 YNFKEQ. CDR3 bases: TGTGCCAGCAGCCAAGGGGCGGGGGGCTACGAGCAGTACTTC. It codes for CASSQGAGGYEQYF.

The chain has TRBV7-8 and TRBJ1-1; maybe TRBD1 (5 bases). Trimming stripped 10 bases from V and 2 bases from J, with 8 bases between. Germline-derived CDR1 and CDR2 are SGHVS and FQNEAQ. CDR3 length: 11 residues. This CDR3 reads CAIGENTEAFF. CDR3 coding DNA: TGTGCCATAGGGGAAAACACTGAAGCTTTCTTT.

The rearrangement uses TRBV19 and TRBJ1-2; D not certain. The V end was cut by 7 bases, the J end by 8 bases, with 14 bases between. This CDR3 spans 12 amino acids. Germline V CDR1 and CDR2: LNHDA, SQIVND (reference sequence). CDR3 sequence reads: CASNPVGGGYTF. The CDR3 region has the DNA TGTGCCAGTAACCCGGTGGGCGGCGGCTACACCTTC.

This clone was recorded once. The chain carries TRBV9 and TRBJ1-4; 11 bases fit TRBD1. The CDR3 extends over 15 amino acids. Trimming removed 0 bases from V and 7 bases from J; junction bases left unmatched: 2. The germline gives CDR1 SGDLS, CDR2 YYNGEE. CDR3 coding DNA: TGTGCCAGCAGCGTAGCGGGGACAGGGGGTGAAAAACTGTTTTTT. This translates into CASSVAGTGGEKLFF.

The chain has TRBV6-1 and TRBJ2-7, with 7 bases aligning to TRBD1. Germline loops: CDR1 MNHNS, CDR2 SASEGT. Trimming at V came to 3 bases and at J to 2 bases, leaving 10 bases not matched to a gene. CDR3 size: 16 residues. The CDR3 spells CASSEPTGKPTYEQYF. As DNA, the CDR3 is TGTGCCAGCAGTGAGCCGACAGGGAAGCCCACCTACGAGCAGTACTTC.

The chain uses TRBV10-3 and TRBJ2-3; 9 bases map to TRBD1. The CDR3 spans 13 residues. Germline V gene data show CDR1 as ENHRY and CDR2 as SYGVKD. The J segment lost 0 bases and the V segment lost 10 bases, leaving 2 bases of the junction unmatched. The CDR3 coding sequence is TGTGCCACAGGGACAGGGAGCACAGATACGCAGTATTTT. The encoded protein is CATGTGSTDTQYF.

The J gene is TRBJ2-5, the V gene TRBV2; 7 positions agree with TRBD1. The last part of the DNA fits TRBJ2-7 better; the J call may be wrong. CDR3 length equals 11 residues. Germline lookup yields CDR1 SNHLY and CDR2 FYNNEI. The CDR3 DNA sequence: TGTGCCAGCTCAGGGGGCTACGAGCAGTACTTC. It specifies CASSGGYEQYF.

The gene calls are TRBV2 and TRBJ2-5; TRBD1 might be the D (6 bases). The CDR3 totals 13 residues. Trimming removed 5 bases at V and 4 bases at J, with 11 bases between. Germline CDR1 and CDR2: SNHLY and FYNNEI. CDR3 in DNA: TGTGCCAGCAGTCCAGGGGCAGGAGAGACCCAGTACTTC. Protein sequence: CASSPGAGETQYF.

The V call is TRBV7-9, the J call TRBJ2-5; D gene ambiguous. CDR3 length: 13 amino acids. V lost 3 bases and J lost 4, with 9 bases in between. Germline loops: CDR1 SEHNR, CDR2 FQNEAQ (reference sequence). CDR3 loop: CASSLTGSETQYF. The CDR3 DNA reads TGTGCCAGCAGCTTGACTGGGTCAGAGACCCAGTACTTC.

This chain links TRBV2 with TRBJ1-3, with unresolved D. The CDR3 covers 18 residues. Germline lookup yields CDR1 SNHLY and CDR2 FYNNEI. The ends were cut back, 7 bases at V and 0 bases at J, with 22 bases in the middle. In nucleotides, the CDR3 is TGTGCCAGCATGTCCCCCCCCGGCTCATTCCACTCTGGAAACACCATATATTTT. Amino acids: CASMSPPGSFHSGNTIYF.

V is TRBV19 and J is TRBJ1-2; 7 nucleotides align to TRBD1. The CDR3 has 13 amino acids. Germline CDR1 is LNHDA and CDR2 is SQIVND (reference sequence). J lost 8 bases, V lost 7 bases, and 10 bases had no gene match. In nucleotides, the CDR3 is TGTGCCAGTAACGACAGGGTAAAAGACGGCTACACCTTC. This sequence encodes CASNDRVKDGYTF.

The genes are TRBV7-8 and TRBJ2-3; no definite D call. Trimming pared 5 bases from V and 9 bases from J, leaving 9 bases between. Germline loops: CDR1 SGHVS, CDR2 FQNEAQ. The CDR3 is made up of 11 amino acids. CDR3 bases: TGTGCCAGCAGCCCGACAAGAACGCAGTATTTT. It is translated as CASSPTRTQYF.

This clone was recorded only once. The same CDR3 also results from other DNA sequences found in this sample. The chain couples TRBV7-3 to TRBJ2-3; possible D gene TRBD1, 6 bases. Per germline, CDR1 SGHTA and CDR2 FQGTGA. The CDR3 is made up of 14 amino acids. Trimming removed 4 bases at V and 0 bases at J, with 8 bases between. CDR3 in amino acids: CASSSTGSTDTQYF. CDR3 nucleotide sequence: TGTGCCAGCAGCTCGACAGGCAGCACAGATACGCAGTATTTT.

Details on this clone: A junction boundary mismatches the germline segment, possibly from a read error. V is TRBV6-6 and J is TRBJ2-7; 8 bases line up with TRBD1. The CDR3 has 15 residues. In germline, CDR1 is MNHNY, CDR2 SVGAGI (reference sequence). CDR3 coding DNA: TGTGCCAGCAGTTACTCACCGGACAGGGTATTAGTGAGTGATTTC. Protein: CASSYSPDRVLVSDF.

This chain joins TRBV18 and TRBJ1-2, with D possibly being TRBD1 (5 bases). The CDR3 sequence is 14 residues long. V was shortened by 2 bases and J by 9 bases, with 16 bases between the two germline ends. Germline V gene lookup returns CDR1 KGHSH and CDR2 LQKENI. The CDR3 loop reads CASSPKEGLGSYTF. The CDR3 DNA sequence: TGTGCCAGCTCACCAAAAGAGGGGCTTGGTAGCTACACCTTC.

The V call is TRBV28, the J call TRBJ1-2; 8 positions agree with TRBD1. CDR3 length equals 12 residues. The V gene end was trimmed by 5 bases and the J gene end by 6 bases; junction bases not matched to a gene: 2. The germline CDR1 and CDR2 sequences are MDHEN and SYDVKM. CDR3 in DNA: TGTGCCAGCAGTCCAGGGGGCCATGGCTACACCTTC. This encodes CASSPGGHGYTF.

Only one count was recorded for this clone. The chain couples TRBV4-1 to TRBJ2-7; TRBD2 is a possible D gene (6 bases). CDR3 size: 15 residues. V dropped 4 bases and J dropped 3 bases, with 16 bases sitting between them. Germline assignment: CDR1 MGHRA and CDR2 YSYEKL. CDR3 residues: CASSLVQGGIYEQYF. As DNA, the CDR3 is TGCGCCAGCAGCCTCGTTCAAGGAGGGATCTACGAGCAGTACTTC.

The chain has TRBV6-1 and TRBJ1-2, with 7 bases lining up with TRBD1. V gave up 7 bases and J gave up 7 bases; unmatched junction bases: 9. The CDR3 spans 13 residues. Per the germline V gene, CDR1 is MNHNS and CDR2 is SASEGT. For the CDR3, the DNA is TGTGCCAGCACCTCAGACAGGGCGGGTGGCTACACCTTC. This codes for CASTSDRAGGYTF.

This rearrangement joins TRBV10-3 to TRBJ1-1; D not resolved. This CDR3 is built from 11 residues. V was trimmed by 10 bases and J by 0 bases, leaving 6 bases between them. In germline, CDR1 is ENHRY, CDR2 SYGVKD. This chain's CDR3 is CATRLNTEAFF. The DNA of the CDR3 is TGTGCCACTAGATTGAACACTGAAGCTTTCTTT.

Written as DNA, the CDR3 is TGTGCCAGCTCACAGCCGGGACTAGCGGGGGGTTACGAGCAGTACTTC. Translated, it gives CASSQPGLAGGYEQYF. This chain connects TRBV18 to TRBJ2-7; 15 bases are a match to TRBD2. The CDR3 loop spans 16 amino acids. The junction had 5 bases not matched to a gene; V was cut back by 4 bases and J by 4 bases. Germline CDR1 is KGHSH and CDR2 is LQKENI. The full variable domain, in which reference TRBV18 and TRBJ2-7 provide the parts outside the CDR3, is NAGVMQNPRHLVRRRGQEARLRCSPMKGHSHVYWYRQLPEEGLKFMVYLQKENIIDESGMPKERFSAEFPKEGPSILRIQQVVRGDSAAYFCASSQPGLAGGYEQYFGPGTRLTVT.

This clone was observed a few times. V is TRBV29-1 and J is TRBJ2-5, with 7 nucleotides matching TRBD1. Unmatched junction bases numbered 11, after V lost 6 bases and J lost 1 base. Germline-derived CDR1 and CDR2 are SQVTM and ANQGSEA. The CDR3 is made up of 15 amino acids. The CDR3 coding sequence is TGCAGCGTCATACCTAACAGGGGAATCCAAGAGACCCAGTACTTC. It encodes CSVIPNRGIQETQYF. The whole variable domain, remainder taken from reference TRBV29-1 and TRBJ2-5, is SAVISQKPSRDICQRGTSLTIQCQVDSQVTMMFWYRQQPGQSLTLIATANQGSEATYESGFVIDKFPISRPNLTFSTLTVSNMSPEDSSIYLCSVIPNRGIQETQYFGPGTRLLVL.

This clone was counted once. V and J are TRBV4-2 and TRBJ2-7; TRBD2 matches 11 bases. This CDR3 is 19 amino acids long. Germline CDR1 and CDR2: LGHNA and YNFKEQ. Trimming took 6 bases from V and 0 from J; bases not matched to a gene: 16. The CDR3 loop reads CASSLGASGGRLSSYEQYF. CDR3 nucleotide sequence: TGTGCCAGCAGTCTTGGGGCTAGCGGGGGGCGCCTGAGCTCCTACGAGCAGTACTTC.

The rearrangement links TRBV18 to TRBJ1-2; 8 nucleotides match TRBD1. Germline trimming cut 6 bases from V and 7 bases from J; bases unmatched to any gene: 10. The CDR3 contains 14 residues. Germline CDR1 and CDR2: KGHSH and LQKENI. The CDR3 here is CASSFQGASTGYTF. Written as DNA, the CDR3 is TGTGCCAGCTCGTTCCAGGGGGCCAGTACTGGCTACACCTTC. Full variable domain (rest looked up from reference TRBV18 and TRBJ1-2): NAGVMQNPRHLVRRRGQEARLRCSPMKGHSHVYWYRQLPEEGLKFMVYLQKENIIDESGMPKERFSAEFPKEGPSILRIQQVVRGDSAAYFCASSFQGASTGYTFGSGTRLTVV.

The rearrangement uses TRBV5-4 and TRBJ2-2, with D tentatively TRBD2 (6 bases). The CDR3 spans 16 residues. The germline CDR1 and CDR2 sequences are SGHNT and YYREEE (reference sequence). V was shortened by 4 bases and J by 3 bases, with 16 bases between the two germline ends. The CDR3 DNA reads as TGTGCCAGCAGCACGGGACTCTATTCGGACACCGGGGAGCTGTTTTTT. It yields the protein CASSTGLYSDTGELFF.

This chain connects TRBV2 to TRBJ2-6; D is unresolved. This CDR3 is 17 amino acids long. The V end was cut by 7 bases, the J end by 0 bases, with 16 bases between. Looked up from germline, CDR1 is SNHLY and CDR2 is FYNNEI. This CDR3 reads CASNRRFLSSGANVLTF. DNA for the CDR3: TGTGCCAGCAACCGAAGATTTCTTAGCTCTGGGGCCAACGTCCTGACTTTC.

V is TRBV9 and J is TRBJ1-1; TRBD1 aligns across 7 bases. The CDR3 consists of 16 residues. In germline, CDR1 is SGDLS, CDR2 YYNGEE. V dropped 3 bases and J dropped 1; count of bases not matched to a gene: 9. The CDR3 sequence is CASSDGTAGWNTEAFF. CDR3 DNA sequence: TGTGCCAGCAGCGACGGGACAGCCGGTTGGAACACTGAAGCTTTCTTT. Full variable domain (missing parts from reference TRBV9 and TRBJ1-1): DSGVTQTPKHLITATGQRVTLRCSPRSGDLSVYWYQQSLDQGLQFLIQYYNGEERAKGNILERFSAQQFPDLHSELNLSSLELGDSALYFCASSDGTAGWNTEAFFGQGTRLTVV.

V and J are TRBV19 and TRBJ2-1, with a tentative D call TRBD2 (5 bases). The length of the CDR3 is 15 residues. The V end lost 1 base, the J end lost 7 bases, and 14 bases lay between the germline ends. From germline, CDR1 is LNHDA and CDR2 SQIVND (reference sequence). The CDR3 region is CASSIGRTSTNEQFF. The CDR3 DNA sequence: TGTGCCAGTAGTATAGGGAGGACTTCGACGAATGAGCAGTTCTTC.

This rearrangement joins TRBV15 to TRBJ1-5; D ambiguous. The CDR3 contains 16 residues. The V and J ends lost 5 bases and 3 bases respectively, with 17 bases between them. Per the germline V gene, CDR1 is LNHNV and CDR2 is YYDKDF (reference sequence). The CDR3 region is CATSPPTRRSNQPQHF. CDR3 nucleotide sequence: TGTGCCACCAGCCCTCCTACTAGACGGTCCAATCAGCCCCAGCATTTT.

This clone has only one observation. The chain combines TRBV13 with TRBJ2-7, with D possibly called TRBD1 or TRBD2 (6 bases each). V was trimmed by 9 bases and J by 5 bases, leaving 17 bases between them. Germline V CDR1 and CDR2: PRHDT, FYEKMQ (reference sequence). The CDR3 runs to 13 residues. CDR3 in DNA: TGTGCCAGACGAACAGGGAGGTTCCACGAGCAGTACTTC. It encodes CARRTGRFHEQYF.